The 29 T cell receptor beta chains below were found in one sample sequenced in a study of glioma-infiltrating T cells (dated by TCRdb to the mid-2010s). The listed sequencing device is Illumina MiSeq. TCR alpha and beta CDR3 regions were amplified with the iRepertoire nested amplicon-rescue multiplex PCR (arm-PCR) platform from RNA. TCRdb handled the public reads itself, with Q25 trimming in fastp and clone calling in MiXCR, and kept productive beta chains. Rows are combined by CDR3 protein, so each entry shows the most common genes and DNA. The sample includes 100,000 to 150,000 distinct CDR3 sequences, with 24% observed a single time. Over 25% of the sample comes from the top ten. Source material: glioma tissue, nonneoplastic brain tissue, or PBMCs (not recorded which). The receptor source for this set is a human donor with low-grade glioma or glioblastoma, undergoing nonglioma brain surgery, or in good health (not recorded which).

This clonotype has just a few counts. The chain recombines TRBV14 with TRBJ1-1, with D uncertain. CDR1 and CDR2 (germline): SGHDN, FVKESK. V gave up 0 bases and J gave up 1 base, with 12 bases separating them. This CDR3 has 16 amino acids. The CDR3 nucleotides are TGTGCCAGCAGCCAAGAAATCGGCCTAAGGAACACTGAAGCTTTCTTT. Its translation is CASSQEIGLRNTEAFF.

With regard to this clonotype: With a much larger clone just one base away, this may be a read error. The J gene is TRBJ2-7, the V gene TRBV7-2; D is possibly TRBD2 (5 bases). This CDR3 region has 14 residues. Germline V gene sequence: CDR1 SGHTA, CDR2 FQGNSA. The CDR3 region has the DNA TGTGCCAGCAGCTTATTGCCTAGCTCCCACGAGCAGTACGTC. This codes for CASSLLPSSHEQYV.

V is TRBV4-1 and J is TRBJ2-5; D is unresolved. The V end was cut by 0 bases, the J end by 3 bases, with 11 bases between. The germline gives CDR1 MGHRA, CDR2 YSYEKL. The CDR3 is 15 residues long. For the CDR3, the DNA is TGCGCCAGCAGCCAAGATATGACGAATAAAGAGACCCAGTACTTC. Its protein product is CASSQDMTNKETQYF.

This clonotype was seen many times. The genes are TRBV7-2 and TRBJ2-3; TRBD1 aligns across 7 bases. The CDR3 is 16 amino acids. The ends lost 5 bases at V and 5 bases at J; junction bases unmatched: 13. Looked up from germline, CDR1 is SGHTA and CDR2 is FQGNSA. The CDR3 sequence: CASSARGTVGGDTQYF. CDR3 nucleotides: TGTGCCAGCAGCGCTAGGGGGACAGTAGGAGGAGATACGCAGTATTTT.

The chain uses TRBV18 and TRBJ2-1; 8 positions match TRBD1. CDR1 and CDR2 (germline): KGHSH, LQKENI. The CDR3 has 15 residues. V gave up 4 bases and J gave up 3 bases; unmatched junction bases: 5. The CDR3 here is CASSLGQGNYNEQFF. In nucleotides, the CDR3 is TGTGCCAGCTCACTCGGACAGGGAAACTACAATGAGCAGTTCTTC.

Details on this clonotype: A much bigger clone sits one base away, suggesting this may be a read error. The gene calls are TRBV7-9 and TRBJ2-3; 12 bases are shared with TRBD2. Germline V gene lookup returns CDR1 SEHNR and CDR2 FQNEAQ (reference sequence). The CDR3 loop spans 17 amino acids. The CDR3 sequence is CASSLAILAGGADAQYF. CDR3 DNA sequence: TGTGCCAGCAGCTTAGCGATACTAGCGGGGGGTGCAGATGCGCAGTATTTT.

There are a few counts of this clonotype. This chain joins TRBV7-2 and TRBJ1-2, with TRBD1 as a possible D gene (6 bases). The V end was cut by 5 bases, the J end by 7 bases, with 17 bases between. This CDR3 comprises 14 residues. Germline V gene lookup returns CDR1 SGHTA and CDR2 FQGNSA. The CDR3 region is CASSPPGAPAGYTF. Here the CDR3 DNA reads TGTGCCAGCAGCCCCCCAGGGGCCCCGGCTGGCTACACCTTC.

This clonotype showed up just a few times. The genes are TRBV24-1 and TRBJ2-7; D possibly corresponds to TRBD1 (6 bases). The CDR3 totals 12 residues. CDR1 and CDR2 (germline): KGHDR, SFDVKD. V shed 9 bases and J shed 5 bases, with 13 bases lying between them. CDR3 coding DNA: TGTGCCACCTCTCCAGGGGCCCACGAGCAGTACGTC. As protein: CATSPGAHEQYV.

This clonotype is a singleton in its sample. The chain links TRBV6-1 to TRBJ1-1, with 8 bases fitting TRBD1. This CDR3 has 14 residues. The junction had 6 bases not matched to a gene; V was cut back by 8 bases and J by 1 base. Looked up from germline, CDR1 is MNHNS and CDR2 is SASEGT. The CDR3 spells CASGRDRTNTEAFF. The CDR3 bases are TGTGCCAGCGGCCGGGACAGGACGAACACTGAAGCTTTCTTT.

This rearrangement joins TRBV7-2 to TRBJ1-5; D is unresolved. The V and J ends lost 3 bases and 4 bases respectively, with 4 bases between them. This CDR3 comprises 12 residues. The V gene's germline CDR1 is SGHTA and CDR2 FQGNSA. CDR3 residues: CASSFWNQPQHF. The CDR3 DNA sequence: TGTGCCAGCAGCTTTTGGAATCAGCCCCAGCATTTT.

This clonotype was observed at least ten times. The chain is built from TRBV6-6 and TRBJ1-1; tentatively, D is TRBD1 (6 bases). Germline V gives CDR1 MNHNY, CDR2 SVGAGI (reference sequence). V was cut by 0 bases and J by 5 bases, with 10 bases left in between. The CDR3 contains 14 residues. CDR3 protein: CASSYSDSLTEAFF. CDR3 in DNA: TGTGCCAGCAGTTACTCGGACAGTTTAACTGAAGCTTTCTTT.

This clonotype turned up a few times. The J gene is TRBJ2-3, the V gene TRBV11-3, with TRBD2 matching over 8 bases. Looked up from germline, CDR1 is SGHNT and CDR2 is YENEEA. Trimming cost V 5 bases and J 6 bases; bases outside gene matches: 4. There are 13 residues in the CDR3. The CDR3 sequence is CASSLGLEDTQYF. CDR3 sequence (DNA): TGTGCCAGCAGCCTGGGACTAGAGGATACGCAGTATTTT. The full variable domain, completed using reference TRBV11-3 and TRBJ2-3, is EAGVVQSPRYKIIEKKQPVAFWCNPISGHNTLYWYLQNLGQGPELLIRYENEEAVDDSQLPKDRFSAERLKGVDSTLKIQPAELGDSAVYLCASSLGLEDTQYFGPGTRLTVL.

Comments on this clonotype: Sequence at one end of the junction differs from germline and may be a read error. This chain joins TRBV9 and TRBJ1-1, with a tentative D call TRBD1 (6 bases). From germline, CDR1 is SGDLS and CDR2 YYNGEE. CDR3 length: 16 amino acids. DNA for the CDR3: TGTGCCAGCAGCGTAGGGAGGGACAAAATGACCACTGAAGCTCTCTTT. Translating it yields CASSVGRDKMTTEALF.

This clonotype was seen a few times. The chain links TRBV15 to TRBJ2-1, with D possibly TRBD2 on 7 matching bases. This CDR3 has 15 residues. Looked up from germline, CDR1 is LNHNV and CDR2 is YYDKDF (reference sequence). V lost 7 bases to trimming and J lost 5 bases, with 18 bases between them. CDR3 coding DNA: TGTGCCACCAAGGGAGGGGCAGGGGTTAACAATGAGCAGTTCTTC. Its translation: CATKGGAGVNNEQFF.

The chain joins TRBV3-1 to TRBJ2-2, with TRBD1 matching over 9 bases. V trimming: 2 bases; J trimming: 0 bases; junction bases outside the gene matches: 13. This CDR3 region has 20 residues. CDR1 LGHDT and CDR2 YNNKEL come from the germline V gene (reference sequence). The CDR3 nucleotides are TGTGCCAGCAGCCAAAAGGGGGACAGGGCTTACTATCCGAACACCGGGGAGCTGTTTTTT. It is translated as CASSQKGDRAYYPNTGELFF.

The chain carries TRBV12-3 or TRBV12-4 and TRBJ2-3; 7 bases map to TRBD1. V shed 6 bases and J 4 bases; nucleotides not matched to a gene: 7. CDR3 length: 14 residues. The chain's CDR3 is CASRKGQPPDTQYF. For the CDR3, the DNA is TGTGCCAGCAGGAAGGGACAGCCCCCAGATACGCAGTATTTT.

This clonotype was seen a few times. The genes are TRBV3-1 and TRBJ1-5; D is unclear. Trimming cost V 1 base and J 3 bases, with 4 bases left between them. CDR1 and CDR2 from the germline V gene are LGHDT and YNNKEL (reference sequence). This CDR3 region has 13 residues. The CDR3 protein is CASSQGPNQPQHF. The CDR3 bases are TGTGCCAGCAGCCAAGGTCCCAATCAGCCCCAGCATTTT.

This clonotype has more than one count but fewer than ten. The V call is TRBV6-2 or TRBV6-3, the J call TRBJ1-4; 7 nucleotides agree with TRBD1. This CDR3 has 13 amino acids. Germline V gene sequence: CDR1 MNHEY, CDR2 SVGEGT. V lost 10 bases to trimming and J lost 7 bases; unmatched junction nucleotides: 9. As DNA, the CDR3 is TGTGCCACATCGACAGGGAAGGGTGAAAAACTGTTTTTT. Its translation: CATSTGKGEKLFF.

Details on this clonotype: Here the CDR3 omits its conserved ending phenylalanine or tryptophan, so a read error is the likely source. V and J are TRBV20-1 and TRBJ1-1; TRBD1 might be the D (5 bases). This CDR3 is 13 amino acids long. CDR1 is DFQATT, CDR2 SNEGSKA, per germline (reference sequence). CDR3 protein: CSAGETANTEAFI. The CDR3 DNA is TGCAGTGCTGGAGAGACAGCAAACACTGAAGCTTTCATT.

This clonotype was detected many times. V gene TRBV28 combines with J gene TRBJ2-7; D unresolved. V gave up 3 bases and J gave up 0 bases, with 15 bases separating them. Looked up from germline, CDR1 is MDHEN and CDR2 is SYDVKM. The CDR3 sequence is 16 residues long. Here the CDR3 reads CASSFSHAPSSYEQYV. For the CDR3, the DNA is TGTGCCAGCAGTTTTTCTCATGCCCCCAGCTCCTACGAGCAGTACGTC.

This clonotype was seen a handful of times. The gene calls are TRBV20-1 and TRBJ1-4; 7 nucleotides match TRBD1. The CDR3 is 17 residues long. Unmatched junction bases numbered 10, after V lost 1 base and J lost 2 bases. Per germline, CDR1 DFQATT and CDR2 SNEGSKA (reference sequence). The CDR3 reads CSARGAQGGSTNEKLFF. The CDR3 nucleotides read TGCAGTGCTAGAGGTGCCCAAGGGGGCTCGACTAATGAAAAACTGTTTTTT.

This clonotype was recorded at least ten times. This chain uses TRBV6-1 with TRBJ2-7, with 7 bases that match TRBD2. Germline V gene lookup returns CDR1 MNHNS and CDR2 SASEGT. V was clipped by 7 bases and J by 5 bases; unmatched bases: 11. This CDR3 has 14 amino acids. CDR3 sequence (DNA): TGTGCCAGCACCCGTCGGGGAGGGGACCACGAGCAGTACGTC. Encoded protein: CASTRRGGDHEQYV.

This clonotype occurred a few times. The chain is built from TRBV20-1 and TRBJ2-5; TRBD2 matches at 7 bases. The germline gives CDR1 DFQATT, CDR2 SNEGSKA (reference sequence). The J segment lost 4 bases and the V segment lost 3 bases, leaving 5 bases of the junction unmatched. The CDR3 runs 13 residues. DNA of the CDR3: TGCAGTGCTAGCTCGACTAGCCGAGAGACCCAGTACTTC. This translates into CSASSTSRETQYF.

Regarding this clonotype: Just one base apart from a much larger clone, this may be a read error. J is TRBJ2-1 and V is TRBV20-1, with 7 bases that match TRBD2. There are 14 residues in the CDR3. CDR1 and CDR2 from the germline V gene are DFQATT and SNEGSKA (reference sequence). V lost 5 bases, J lost 5 bases, and 9 bases stayed unmatched. The DNA for the CDR3 is TGCAGTGCTGGACCTAACGGGGGGAACAATGAGCAGTTCTTC. It encodes CSAGPNGGNNEQFF.

The gene calls are TRBV20-1 and TRBJ2-3, with D perhaps TRBD2 (6 bases). Trimming left V 4 bases short and J 6 bases short, with 17 bases between. There are 14 residues in the CDR3. From germline, CDR1 is DFQATT and CDR2 SNEGSKA (reference sequence). CDR3 amino acids: CSATRTTRGDTQYF. The CDR3 DNA reads as TGCAGTGCTACTAGGACTACCCGCGGCGATACGCAGTATTTT.

The V call is TRBV6-2 or TRBV6-3, the J call TRBJ1-2; D remains unclear. Germline V gene data show CDR1 as MNHEY and CDR2 as SVGEGT. CDR3 length: 16 amino acids. V lost 4 bases and J lost 6, with 21 bases in between. CDR3 in DNA: TGTGCCAGCAGTTTATCGGTATATCGCCGGGTCGATGGCTACACCTTC. Residues: CASSLSVYRRVDGYTF.

The rearrangement joins TRBV20-1 to TRBJ2-2, with 8 bases fitting TRBD2. In germline, CDR1 is DFQATT, CDR2 SNEGSKA (reference sequence). The length of the CDR3 is 16 residues. Trimming cost V 7 bases and J 0 bases; bases outside gene matches: 10. The CDR3 sequence: CSVLRGGTTNTGELFF. The CDR3 DNA reads as TGCAGTGTCCTTCGCGGGGGGACTACGAACACCGGGGAGCTGTTTTTT.

This clonotype appeared a few times. This chain uses TRBV19 with TRBJ2-5; possibly TRBD1 for D (6 bases). CDR3 size: 14 residues. Trimming took 4 bases from V and 2 from J, leaving 11 bases between them. In germline, CDR1 is LNHDA, CDR2 SQIVND (reference sequence). CDR3 protein: CASSTWTAQETQYF. The CDR3 DNA sequence: TGTGCCAGTAGTACGTGGACAGCTCAAGAGACCCAGTACTTC.

At least ten counts were recorded for this clonotype. The gene calls are TRBV6-2 or TRBV6-3 and TRBJ2-7; no clear D. There are 13 residues in the CDR3. The ends were cut back, 7 bases at V and 3 bases at J, with 13 bases in the middle. The germline V gene has CDR1 MNHEY and CDR2 SVGEGT. The CDR3 DNA is TGTGCCAGCACCAAATCTAGACTCTACGAGCAGTACGTC. It is translated as CASTKSRLYEQYV.